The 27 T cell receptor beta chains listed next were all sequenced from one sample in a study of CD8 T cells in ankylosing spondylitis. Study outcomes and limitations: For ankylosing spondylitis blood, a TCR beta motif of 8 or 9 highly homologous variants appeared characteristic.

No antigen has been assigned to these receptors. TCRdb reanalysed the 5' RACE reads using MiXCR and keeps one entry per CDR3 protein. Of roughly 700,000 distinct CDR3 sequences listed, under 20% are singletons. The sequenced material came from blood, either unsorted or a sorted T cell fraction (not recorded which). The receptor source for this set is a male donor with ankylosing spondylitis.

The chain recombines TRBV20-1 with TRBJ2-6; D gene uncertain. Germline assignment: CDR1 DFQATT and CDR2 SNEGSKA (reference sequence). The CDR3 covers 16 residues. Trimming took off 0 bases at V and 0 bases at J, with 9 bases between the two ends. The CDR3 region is CSARELPSSGANVLTF. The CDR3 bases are TGCAGTGCTAGAGAGCTCCCGAGCTCTGGGGCCAACGTCCTGACTTTC.

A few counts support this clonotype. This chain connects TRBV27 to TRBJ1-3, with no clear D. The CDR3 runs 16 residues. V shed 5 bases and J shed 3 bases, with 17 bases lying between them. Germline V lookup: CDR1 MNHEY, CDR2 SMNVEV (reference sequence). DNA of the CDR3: TGTGCCAGCAGTCCAAGGACGGGTTTCGGTGGAAACACCATATATTTT. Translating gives CASSPRTGFGGNTIYF.

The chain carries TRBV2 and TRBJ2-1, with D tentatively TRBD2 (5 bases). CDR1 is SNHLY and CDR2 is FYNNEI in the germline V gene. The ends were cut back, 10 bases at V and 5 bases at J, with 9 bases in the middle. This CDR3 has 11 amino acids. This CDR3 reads CAIPGDNEQFF. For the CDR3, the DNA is TGTGCCATTCCCGGGGACAATGAGCAGTTCTTC.

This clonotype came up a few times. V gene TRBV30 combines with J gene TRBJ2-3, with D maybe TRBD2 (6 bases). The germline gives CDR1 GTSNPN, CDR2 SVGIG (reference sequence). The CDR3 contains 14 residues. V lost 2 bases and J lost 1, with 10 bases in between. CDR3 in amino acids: CAWSPIAGTDTQYF. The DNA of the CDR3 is TGTGCCTGGAGTCCGATAGCGGGCACAGATACGCAGTATTTT.

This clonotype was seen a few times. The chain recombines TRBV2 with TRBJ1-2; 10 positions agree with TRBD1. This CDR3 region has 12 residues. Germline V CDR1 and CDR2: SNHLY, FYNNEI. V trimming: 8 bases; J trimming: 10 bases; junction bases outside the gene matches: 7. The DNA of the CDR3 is TGTGCCAGCGGGGGACAGGGGCGTATCTACACCTTC. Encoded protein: CASGGQGRIYTF.

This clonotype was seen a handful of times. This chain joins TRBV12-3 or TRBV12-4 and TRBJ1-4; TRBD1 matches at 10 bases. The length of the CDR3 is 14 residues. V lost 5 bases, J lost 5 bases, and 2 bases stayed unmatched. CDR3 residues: CASSRQGANEKLFF. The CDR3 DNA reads TGTGCCAGCAGTCGACAGGGGGCGAATGAAAAACTGTTTTTT.

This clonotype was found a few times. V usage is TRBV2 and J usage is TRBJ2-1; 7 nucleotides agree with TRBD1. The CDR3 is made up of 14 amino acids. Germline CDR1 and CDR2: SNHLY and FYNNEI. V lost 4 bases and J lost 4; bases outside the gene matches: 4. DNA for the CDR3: TGTGCCAGCAGTGTAAACAGGGGATACAATGAGCAGTTCTTC. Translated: CASSVNRGYNEQFF.

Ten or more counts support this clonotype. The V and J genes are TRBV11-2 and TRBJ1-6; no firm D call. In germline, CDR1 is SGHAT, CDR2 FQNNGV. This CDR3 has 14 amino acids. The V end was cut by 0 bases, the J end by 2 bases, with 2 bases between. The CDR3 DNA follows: TGTGCCAGCAGCTTAGACCCCTATAATTCACCCCTCCACTTT. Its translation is CASSLDPYNSPLHF.

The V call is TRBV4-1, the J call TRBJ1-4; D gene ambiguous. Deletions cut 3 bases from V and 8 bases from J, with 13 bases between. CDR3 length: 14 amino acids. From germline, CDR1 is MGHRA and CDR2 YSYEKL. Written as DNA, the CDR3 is TGCGCCAGCAGCCAGAGGGCAGTGGGGGAAAAACTGTTTTTT. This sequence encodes CASSQRAVGEKLFF.

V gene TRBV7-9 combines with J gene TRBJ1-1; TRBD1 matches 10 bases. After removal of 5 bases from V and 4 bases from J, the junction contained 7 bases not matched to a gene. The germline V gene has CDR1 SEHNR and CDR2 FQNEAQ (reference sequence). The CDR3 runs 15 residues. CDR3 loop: CASSAPGQGGTEAFF. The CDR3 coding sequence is TGTGCCAGCAGCGCGCCCGGACAGGGGGGCACTGAAGCTTTCTTT.

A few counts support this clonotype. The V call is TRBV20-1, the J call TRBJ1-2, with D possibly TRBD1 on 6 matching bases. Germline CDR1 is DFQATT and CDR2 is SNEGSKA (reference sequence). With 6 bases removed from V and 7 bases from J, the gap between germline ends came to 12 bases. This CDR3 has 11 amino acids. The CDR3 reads CSATRGGGYTF. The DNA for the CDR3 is TGCAGTGCGACTAGGGGGGGTGGCTACACCTTC.

The CDR3 DNA sequence: TGTGCCAGCAGCTTAGCCCGACAGGGATCCCCTCGCACTGAAGCTTTCTTT. The encoded protein is CASSLARQGSPRTEAFF. The chain carries TRBV11-2 and TRBJ1-1; 7 positions agree with TRBD1. V shed 1 base, J shed 4 bases, and the junction held 12 bases outside the gene matches. CDR3 length: 17 residues. The V gene's germline CDR1 is SGHAT and CDR2 FQNNGV.

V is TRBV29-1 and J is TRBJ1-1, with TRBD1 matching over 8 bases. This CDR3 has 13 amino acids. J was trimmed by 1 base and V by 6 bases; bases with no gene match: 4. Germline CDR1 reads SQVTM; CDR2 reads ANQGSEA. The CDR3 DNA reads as TGCAGCGTCGCGACAGGGGAGAACACTGAAGCTTTCTTT. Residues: CSVATGENTEAFF.

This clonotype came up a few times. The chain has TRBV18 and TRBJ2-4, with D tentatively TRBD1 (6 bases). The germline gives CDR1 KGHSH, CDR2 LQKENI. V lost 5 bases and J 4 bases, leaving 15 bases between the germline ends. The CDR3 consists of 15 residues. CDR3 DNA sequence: TGTGCCAGCTCATCAGGGGAATCCCCAAAAAACATTCAGTACTTC. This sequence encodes CASSSGESPKNIQYF.

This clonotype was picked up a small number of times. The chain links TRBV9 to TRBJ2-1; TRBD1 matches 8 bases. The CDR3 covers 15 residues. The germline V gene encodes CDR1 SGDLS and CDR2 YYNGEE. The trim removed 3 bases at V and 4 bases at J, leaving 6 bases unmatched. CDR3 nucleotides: TGTGCCAGCAGCGCGTTGGGACAGGAATACAATGAGCAGTTCTTC. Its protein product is CASSALGQEYNEQFF.

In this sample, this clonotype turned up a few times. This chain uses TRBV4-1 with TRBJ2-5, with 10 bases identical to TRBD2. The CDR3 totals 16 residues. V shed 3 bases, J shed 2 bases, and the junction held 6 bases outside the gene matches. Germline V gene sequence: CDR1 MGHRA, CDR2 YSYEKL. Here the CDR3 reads CASSQSWTSGQETQYF. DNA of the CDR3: TGCGCCAGCAGCCAGTCGTGGACTAGCGGACAAGAGACCCAGTACTTC.

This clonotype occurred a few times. CDR3 residues: CASSLGTLDYNEQFF. The CDR3 DNA is TGTGCCAGCAGCTTAGGGACCCTCGACTACAATGAGCAGTTCTTC. The chain couples TRBV7-3 to TRBJ2-1; D may match TRBD1 or TRBD2 (5 bases each). In germline, CDR1 is SGHTA, CDR2 FQGTGA. V dropped 2 bases and J dropped 3 bases, with 11 bases sitting between them. The CDR3 sequence is 15 residues long.

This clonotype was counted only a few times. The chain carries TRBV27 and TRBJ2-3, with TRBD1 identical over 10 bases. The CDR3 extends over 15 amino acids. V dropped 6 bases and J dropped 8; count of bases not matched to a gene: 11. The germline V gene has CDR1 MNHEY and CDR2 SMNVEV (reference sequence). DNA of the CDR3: TGTGCCAGCAGCAGGACAGGGGGATACGCAGGTACGCAGTATTTT. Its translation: CASSRTGGYAGTQYF.

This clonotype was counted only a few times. This CDR3 reads CASRGTSGRVSYEQYF. The CDR3 DNA reads as TGTGCCAGCAGGGGGACTAGCGGGAGGGTCTCCTACGAGCAGTACTTC. The rearrangement links TRBV28 to TRBJ2-7, with 16 bases lining up with TRBD2. CDR1 and CDR2 from the germline V gene are MDHEN and SYDVKM. Trimming cost V 6 bases and J 0 bases; bases outside gene matches: 2. The CDR3 runs to 16 residues.

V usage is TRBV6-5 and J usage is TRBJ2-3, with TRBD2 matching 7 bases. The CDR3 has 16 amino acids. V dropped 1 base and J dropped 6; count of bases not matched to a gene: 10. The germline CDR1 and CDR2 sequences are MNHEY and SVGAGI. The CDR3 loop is CASSYLGGRASDTQYF. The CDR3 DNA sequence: TGTGCCAGCAGTTACTTGGGGGGGAGGGCAAGTGATACGCAGTATTTT.

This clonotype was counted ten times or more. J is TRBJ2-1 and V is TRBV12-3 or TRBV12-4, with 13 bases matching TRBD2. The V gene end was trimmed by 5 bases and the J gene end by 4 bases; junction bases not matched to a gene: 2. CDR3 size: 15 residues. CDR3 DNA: TGTGCCAGCAGTAGACTAGCGGGGGGTTACAATGAGCAGTTCTTC. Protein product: CASSRLAGGYNEQFF.

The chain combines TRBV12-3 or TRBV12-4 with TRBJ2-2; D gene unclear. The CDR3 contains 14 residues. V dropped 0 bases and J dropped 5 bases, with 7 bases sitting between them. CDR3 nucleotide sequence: TGTGCCAGCAGTTTAGCGGGGTTGACCGGGGAGCTGTTTTTT. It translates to CASSLAGLTGELFF.

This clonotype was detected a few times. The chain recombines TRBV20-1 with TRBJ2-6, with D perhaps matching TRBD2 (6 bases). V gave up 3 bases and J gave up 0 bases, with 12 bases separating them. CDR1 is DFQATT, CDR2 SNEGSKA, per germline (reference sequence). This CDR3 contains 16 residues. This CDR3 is CSARGGPRSGANVLTF. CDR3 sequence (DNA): TGCAGTGCTAGGGGGGGACCCCGCTCTGGGGCCAACGTCCTGACTTTC.

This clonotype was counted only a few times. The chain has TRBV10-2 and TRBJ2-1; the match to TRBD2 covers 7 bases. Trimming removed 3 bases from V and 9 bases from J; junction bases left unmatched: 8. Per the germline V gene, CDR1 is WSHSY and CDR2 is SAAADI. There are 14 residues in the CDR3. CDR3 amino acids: CASSDSGGVGEQFF. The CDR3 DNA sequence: TGCGCCAGCAGTGATTCGGGGGGAGTGGGTGAGCAGTTCTTC.

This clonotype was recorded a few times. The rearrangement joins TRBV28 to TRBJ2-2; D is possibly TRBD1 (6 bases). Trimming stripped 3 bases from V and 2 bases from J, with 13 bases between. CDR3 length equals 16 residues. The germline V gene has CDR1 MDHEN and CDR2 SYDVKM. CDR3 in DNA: TGTGCCAGCAGTTTTCCGGACAGTAGTAACACCGGGGAGCTGTTTTTT. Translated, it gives CASSFPDSSNTGELFF.

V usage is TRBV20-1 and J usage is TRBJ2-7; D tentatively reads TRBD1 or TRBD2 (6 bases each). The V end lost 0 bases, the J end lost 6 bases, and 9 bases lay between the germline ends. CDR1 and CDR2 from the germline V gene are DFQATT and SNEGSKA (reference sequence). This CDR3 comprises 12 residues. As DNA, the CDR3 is TGCAGTGCTAGAGAACAGGGAGGCGAGCAGTACTTC. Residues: CSAREQGGEQYF.

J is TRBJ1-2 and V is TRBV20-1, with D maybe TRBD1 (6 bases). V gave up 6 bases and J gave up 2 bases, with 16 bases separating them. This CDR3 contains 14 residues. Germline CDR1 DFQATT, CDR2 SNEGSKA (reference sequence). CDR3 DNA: TGCAGTGCGACTACAGGGAACCCGAACTATGGCTACACCTTC. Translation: CSATTGNPNYGYTF.